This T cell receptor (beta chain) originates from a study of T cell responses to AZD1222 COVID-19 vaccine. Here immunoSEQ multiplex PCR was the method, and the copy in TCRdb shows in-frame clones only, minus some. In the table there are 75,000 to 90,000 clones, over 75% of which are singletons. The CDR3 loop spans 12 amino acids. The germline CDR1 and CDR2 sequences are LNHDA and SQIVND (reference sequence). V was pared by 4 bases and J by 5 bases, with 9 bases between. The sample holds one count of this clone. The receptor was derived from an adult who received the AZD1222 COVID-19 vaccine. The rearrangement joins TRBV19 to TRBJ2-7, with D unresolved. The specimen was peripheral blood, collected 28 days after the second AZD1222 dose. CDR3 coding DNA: TGTGCCAGTAGTAGCGGCAGAAACGAGCAGTACTTC. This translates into CASSSGRNEQYF.